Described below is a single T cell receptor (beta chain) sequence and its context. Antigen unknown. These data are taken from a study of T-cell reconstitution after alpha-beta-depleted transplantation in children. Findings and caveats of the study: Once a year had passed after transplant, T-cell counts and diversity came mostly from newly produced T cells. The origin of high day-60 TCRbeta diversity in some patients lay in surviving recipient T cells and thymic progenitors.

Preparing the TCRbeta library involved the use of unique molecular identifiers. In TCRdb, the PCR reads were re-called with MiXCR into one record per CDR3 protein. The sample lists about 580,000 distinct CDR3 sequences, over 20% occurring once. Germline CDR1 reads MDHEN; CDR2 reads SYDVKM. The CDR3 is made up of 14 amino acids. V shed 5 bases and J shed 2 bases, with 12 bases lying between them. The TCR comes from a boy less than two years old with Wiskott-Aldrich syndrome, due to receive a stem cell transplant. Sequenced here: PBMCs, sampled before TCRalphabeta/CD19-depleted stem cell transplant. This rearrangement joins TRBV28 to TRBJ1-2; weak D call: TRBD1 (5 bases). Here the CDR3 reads CASSIGHQNYGYTF. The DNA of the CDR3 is TGTGCCAGCAGTATTGGACACCAAAACTATGGCTACACCTTC.